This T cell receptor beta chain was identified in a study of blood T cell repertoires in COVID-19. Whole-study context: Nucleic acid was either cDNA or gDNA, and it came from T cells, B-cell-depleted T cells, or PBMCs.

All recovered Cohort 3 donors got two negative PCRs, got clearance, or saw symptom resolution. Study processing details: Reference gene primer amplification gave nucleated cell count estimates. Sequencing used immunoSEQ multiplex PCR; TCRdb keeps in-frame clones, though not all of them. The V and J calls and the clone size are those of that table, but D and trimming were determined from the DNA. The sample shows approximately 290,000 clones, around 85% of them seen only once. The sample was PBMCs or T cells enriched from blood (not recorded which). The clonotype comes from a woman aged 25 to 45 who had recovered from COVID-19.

CDR3 nucleotides: TGTGCCACCAGCAGAGGGGCAGGGTACGCCAACGTCCTGACTTTC. This codes for CATSRGAGYANVLTF. The chain combines TRBV15 with TRBJ2-6; possibly TRBD1 for D (5 bases). Per the germline V gene, CDR1 is LNHNV and CDR2 is YYDKDF (reference sequence). The CDR3 is made up of 15 amino acids. V was shortened by 1 base and J by 7 bases, with 11 bases between the two germline ends.